This TCR beta chain was captured in a study of molecular identifiers for immune sequencing clone quantification. TCRdb ran MiXCR on the PCR reads and lists one entry per CDR3 protein. The repertoire holds some 590,000 distinct CDR3 sequences, roughly 25% seen once, with about 0.73% in the top ten. Germline loops: CDR1 MNHEY, CDR2 SVGAGI. The V gene end was trimmed by 0 bases and the J gene end by 0 bases; junction bases not matched to a gene: 2. The CDR3 has 17 residues. This TCR came from a human donor in good health. Some libraries in this study had Jurkat cell RNA spiked in. The sample taken for sequencing was naive CD8+ T cells from blood, with Jurkat cell RNA spiked in. Indicated subset: FACS-sorted CD8+CD4-CCR7+CD45RA+ naive T cells. This chain links TRBV6-5 with TRBJ1-6; TRBD1 agrees at 7 bases. CDR3 amino acids: CASSYSGQSSYNSPLHF. The CDR3 DNA reads as TGTGCCAGCAGTTACTCGGGACAGAGCTCCTATAATTCACCCCTCCACTTT.